A single sample is the source of the 24 T cell receptor beta chains below, sequenced in a study of graft-versus-host responses after intestinal transplantation. The table came from immunoSEQ multiplex PCR; TCRdb's copy has only in-frame clones and leaves some out. The sample lists over 100,000 clones; 90% to 95% were seen once. The antigens these receptors bind are not known. Sequenced material: unstimulated CD8+ T cells sorted from spleen or lymph node cells, taken before transplant. All receptors derive from a human donor who was the organ donor for an intestinal transplant.

The chain uses TRBV5-1 and TRBJ2-7; D may match TRBD1 or TRBD2 (6 bases each). CDR1 is SGHRS and CDR2 is YFSETQ in the germline V gene. CDR3 length: 12 amino acids. V lost 2 bases and J 7 bases, leaving 10 bases between the germline ends. CDR3 DNA sequence: TGCGCCAGCAGCTTTACAGGGAGGGAGCAGTACTTC. Encoded protein: CASSFTGREQYF.

The V gene is TRBV25-1, the J gene TRBJ2-5; a possible D gene is TRBD1 (6 bases). This CDR3 region has 13 residues. V lost 3 bases to trimming and J lost 5 bases, with 10 bases between them. Germline CDR1 and CDR2: MGHDK and SYGVNS. CDR3 loop: CASSETGAETQYF. The CDR3, as DNA: TGTGCCAGCAGTGAGACAGGTGCGGAGACCCAGTACTTC.

The V call is TRBV27, the J call TRBJ2-7, with D possibly being TRBD1 or TRBD2 (7 bases each). The V gene's germline CDR1 is MNHEY and CDR2 SMNVEV (reference sequence). Trimming took 6 bases from V and 3 from J, leaving 15 bases between them. The length of the CDR3 is 14 residues. The DNA for the CDR3 is TGTGCCAGCAGGGGGAGGGGGCGCAGCTACGAGCAGTACTTC. This codes for CASRGRGRSYEQYF.

In nucleotides, the CDR3 is TGCGCCAGCAGCTACCTAGCGGGAGGGCCGAACACCGGGGAGCTGTTTTTT. It specifies CASSYLAGGPNTGELFF. The chain employs TRBV5-1 and TRBJ2-2; 12 bases align to TRBD2. In germline, CDR1 is SGHRS, CDR2 YFSETQ. There are 17 residues in the CDR3. Losses at the gene ends were 3 bases for V and 0 bases for J; bases not matched to a gene: 3.

The genes are TRBV7-9 and TRBJ2-5, with D perhaps TRBD1 (5 bases). Germline-derived CDR1 and CDR2 are SEHNR and FQNEAQ (reference sequence). There are 15 residues in the CDR3. With 4 bases removed from V and 5 bases from J, the gap between germline ends came to 17 bases. CDR3 loop: CASSWGLGQWETQYF. CDR3 nucleotide sequence: TGTGCCAGCAGCTGGGGCCTGGGTCAGTGGGAGACCCAGTACTTC.

This chain connects TRBV7-9 to TRBJ2-5; 12 bases map to TRBD1. With 6 bases clipped from V and 4 bases from J, the junction kept 9 bases outside the gene matches. Germline lookup yields CDR1 SEHNR and CDR2 FQNEAQ (reference sequence). The CDR3 loop spans 16 amino acids. CDR3 region: CASSYPGQGASETQYF. The CDR3 DNA follows: TGTGCCAGCAGTTATCCGGGACAGGGGGCGTCAGAGACCCAGTACTTC.

Here the CDR3 reads CASSDSGETQYF. The DNA of the CDR3 is TGTGCCAGCAGCGACTCAGGGGAGACCCAGTACTTC. The chain has TRBV9 and TRBJ2-5; possible D gene TRBD1, 5 bases. The CDR3 consists of 12 residues. The V gene's germline CDR1 is SGDLS and CDR2 YYNGEE. With 3 bases removed from V and 5 bases from J, the gap between germline ends came to 8 bases.

The chain employs TRBV9 and TRBJ1-5; D call uncertain. Germline assignment: CDR1 SGDLS and CDR2 YYNGEE. The CDR3 is 13 amino acids. The V end lost 3 bases, the J end lost 3 bases, and 7 bases lay between the germline ends. The CDR3 loop is CASSGGTNQPQHF. The CDR3, as DNA: TGTGCCAGCAGCGGAGGCACCAATCAGCCCCAGCATTTT.

The CDR3 DNA sequence: TGTGCCAGCAGTTTAGCACAGAGAAATCAGCCCCAGCATTTT. Encoded protein: CASSLAQRNQPQHF. V is TRBV27 and J is TRBJ1-5; no clear D gene. CDR3 length: 14 amino acids. Germline V gene sequence: CDR1 MNHEY, CDR2 SMNVEV (reference sequence). Trimming took off 2 bases at V and 4 bases at J, with 9 bases between the two ends.

This chain links TRBV10-2 with TRBJ2-5; the D gene could be TRBD1 or TRBD2 (6 bases each). CDR1 is WSHSY and CDR2 is SAAADI in the germline V gene. The CDR3 length is 14 residues. V gave up 6 bases and J gave up 1 base, with 12 bases separating them. The CDR3 DNA is TGCGCCAGCAGCCCGGGGGCCCCCCAAGAGACCCAGTACTTC. Amino acid sequence: CASSPGAPQETQYF.

The V gene is TRBV9, the J gene TRBJ2-1, with D hard to call. Germline V gene sequence: CDR1 SGDLS, CDR2 YYNGEE. The ends were cut back, 0 bases at V and 0 bases at J, with 10 bases in the middle. This CDR3 comprises 16 residues. In DNA form, the CDR3 reads TGTGCCAGCAGCGTAGCTCCGCGGAGCTCCTACAATGAGCAGTTCTTC. Its translation: CASSVAPRSSYNEQFF.

In DNA, the CDR3 is TGTGCCAGCAGCTCGGCACCAACTAATGAAAAACTGTTTTTT. It yields the protein CASSSAPTNEKLFF. The chain couples TRBV5-8 to TRBJ1-4, with D hard to call. Trimming removed 3 bases from V and 0 bases from J, with 6 bases in between. The CDR3 is 14 amino acids. Germline V gene sequence: CDR1 SGHTS, CDR2 YDEGEE.

The rearrangement joins TRBV4-1 to TRBJ2-1, with TRBD2 matching over 9 bases. Trimming at V came to 3 bases and at J to 10 bases, leaving 1 base not matched to a gene. CDR3 length: 12 residues. Germline loops: CDR1 MGHRA, CDR2 YSYEKL. The CDR3 coding sequence is TGCGCCAGCAGCCACGGACTAGCGGAGCAGTTCTTC. Protein: CASSHGLAEQFF.

This chain uses TRBV4-1 with TRBJ2-7; 12 bases map to TRBD2. Germline-derived CDR1 and CDR2 are MGHRA and YSYEKL. J lost 2 bases, V lost 0 bases, and 2 bases had no gene match. This CDR3 region has 16 residues. CDR3 nucleotides: TGCGCCAGCAGCCAAGAATGGACTAGCGGGACCTACGAGCAGTACTTC. This encodes CASSQEWTSGTYEQYF.

V usage is TRBV27 and J usage is TRBJ2-1; TRBD2 might be the D (6 bases). Germline CDR1 is MNHEY and CDR2 is SMNVEV (reference sequence). Between the trimmed V and J ends, which lost 2 bases and 4 bases, there was a span of 9 bases. This CDR3 has 14 amino acids. DNA for the CDR3: TGTGCCAGCAGTTTAACGGGGACTTACAATGAGCAGTTCTTC. Amino acid sequence: CASSLTGTYNEQFF.

This chain joins TRBV7-2 and TRBJ2-1; either TRBD1 or TRBD2 may fit D (6 bases each). CDR3 size: 13 residues. Germline assignment: CDR1 SGHTA and CDR2 FQGNSA. V gave up 2 bases and J gave up 8 bases, with 10 bases separating them. CDR3 coding DNA: TGTGCCAGCAGCTTAAGGGGGGTGGATGAGCAGTTCTTC. Amino acids: CASSLRGVDEQFF.

V is TRBV5-4 and J is TRBJ1-1; D might be TRBD1 (5 bases). The CDR3 covers 15 residues. V lost 0 bases, J lost 0 bases, and 9 bases lay in between. The germline CDR1 and CDR2 sequences are SGHNT and YYREEE (reference sequence). The CDR3 spells CASSLDGGVNTEAFF. CDR3 nucleotide sequence: TGTGCCAGCAGCTTGGACGGGGGAGTGAACACTGAAGCTTTCTTT. Supplemented by reference TRBV5-4 and TRBJ1-1, the full variable domain reads ETGVTQSPTHLIKTRGQQVTLRCSSQSGHNTVSWYQQALGQGPQFIFQYYREEENGRGNFPPRFSGLQFPNYSSELNVNALELDDSALYLCASSLDGGVNTEAFFGQGTRLTVV.

This clone showed up just once. The chain uses TRBV4-1 and TRBJ2-5; the D gene is possibly TRBD2 (6 bases). This CDR3 has 13 amino acids. From germline, CDR1 is MGHRA and CDR2 YSYEKL. Deletions cut 1 base from V and 5 bases from J, with 8 bases between. The CDR3 DNA reads as TGCGCCAGCAGCCAAGTTCGGGGGGAGACCCAGTACTTC. This translates into CASSQVRGETQYF.

This rearrangement joins TRBV2 to TRBJ2-7; no reliable D call. Germline V gene data show CDR1 as SNHLY and CDR2 as FYNNEI. Trimming removed 2 bases from V and 0 bases from J, with 5 bases in between. The CDR3 is made up of 13 amino acids. The CDR3 DNA follows: TGTGCCAGCAGTGAACCGAACTCCTACGAGCAGTACTTC. This encodes CASSEPNSYEQYF.

The DNA of the CDR3 is TGTGCCAGCAGCTTAATAGGCGGGACCTACGAGCAGTACTTC. Protein product: CASSLIGGTYEQYF. V and J are TRBV7-3 and TRBJ2-7; tentative D call: TRBD2 (6 bases). This CDR3 contains 14 residues. CDR1 SGHTA and CDR2 FQGTGA come from the germline V gene. Between the trimmed V and J ends, which lost 1 base and 2 bases, there was a span of 9 bases.

This chain links TRBV7-6 with TRBJ2-7, with 8 bases that match TRBD2. Germline V gene data show CDR1 as SGHVS and CDR2 as FNYEAQ. CDR3 length: 15 residues. Unmatched junction bases numbered 8, after V lost 2 bases and J lost 5 bases. The CDR3: CASSLRSGGDHEQYF. The CDR3, as DNA: TGTGCCAGCAGCTTAAGGAGCGGGGGCGACCACGAGCAGTACTTC. Full variable domain (remainder filled in from reference TRBV7-6 and TRBJ2-7): GAGVSQSPRYKVTKRGQDVALRCDPISGHVSLYWYRQALGQGPEFLTYFNYEAQQDKSGLPNDRFSAERPEGSISTLTIQRTEQRDSAMYRCASSLRSGGDHEQYFGPGTRLTVT.

The J gene is TRBJ2-7, the V gene TRBV7-9, with TRBD1 matching 7 bases. CDR1 and CDR2 from the germline V gene are SEHNR and FQNEAQ (reference sequence). This CDR3 contains 13 residues. V lost 5 bases and J lost 2; bases outside the gene matches: 3. The DNA of the CDR3 is TGTGCCAGCAGCCCTGACAGGGCCTACGAGCAGTACTTC. It translates to CASSPDRAYEQYF.

This clone was picked up one time. The chain carries TRBV20-1 and TRBJ2-7, with 9 bases fitting TRBD2. The CDR3 length is 11 residues. CDR1 and CDR2 (germline): DFQATT, SNEGSKA (reference sequence). The CDR3 sequence is CAGGPANEQYF. The DNA for the CDR3 is TGCGCGGGAGGGCCCGCCAACGAGCAGTACTTC.

This sequence joins TRBV25-1 and TRBJ2-5; 7 positions agree with TRBD1. V shed 3 bases, J shed 3 bases, and the junction held 10 bases outside the gene matches. This CDR3 has 16 amino acids. CDR1 is MGHDK, CDR2 SYGVNS, per germline. CDR3 nucleotide sequence: TGTGCCAGCAGTGACCTAACCGGGACAGTTAAAGAGACCCAGTACTTC. The encoded protein is CASSDLTGTVKETQYF.